This TCR beta chain was documented in a study of cytomegalovirus exposure and HLA in healthy donors (dated by TCRdb to 2017 to 2019). Regarding the study in general: According to an earlier analysis of 587 of the donors, about 179 million T cells yielded 95 million to 140 million unique TCR beta sequences and approximately 280 Gb of sequence data. Four to six DR-DQ haplotypes were handled as single units for association and clustering because linkage in the cohort was strong. In an earlier analysis of more than 550 of the donors, high-throughput TCR beta sequencing was used to judge whether each TCR beta V gene segment behaved as functional or pseudogenic. Class I and class II HLA loci were covered by the typing at four-digit resolution. The study used immunosequencing to profile the T cell repertoires of 670 or so subjects and linked those repertoires to cytomegalovirus serostatus. High-throughput TCR immunosequencing, statistical association of individual TCRs with disease status, and machine learning were combined to predict cytomegalovirus infection status. Of the roughly 400 genotyped donors, roughly 76% were placed in the genetic ancestry cluster associated with self-reported Caucasian donors. The number of donors typed differed by locus, with 629-630 for A, B, C, DRB1 and DQB1, over 500 for DQA1, about 610 for DPA1, and around 430 for DPB1. On average, approximately 250,000 unique TCR beta nucleotide sequences were sequenced per donor among some 430 genotyped donors of the cohort, with 15% to 20% of those sequences being non-productive. An early release covering some 640 HLA-typed donors comprised around 300 gigabases of sequencing data and about 90 million unique TCR sequences. Genome-wide SNP genotypes for about 65% of the roughly 700 donors were used in a later genetic analysis, which treated that subset as a discovery cohort. A later analysis re-analyzed previously published TCR beta repertoires from 660 or so donors and added high-resolution HLA genotyping to study TCR occurrence patterns. Besides the first cohort of 666 subjects, a separate validation cohort made up of 120 different subjects was used. The later analysis used no new phenotypic data to find candidate immune exposures, relying instead on TCR beta sequences and their occurrence across donors. Every repertoire in the discovery cohort had been generated on one and the same sequencing platform. The study aimed to test whether cataloging public T cell receptors could reveal signatures of past pathogen exposure. Donor age, sex, ethnicity and CMV serostatus were compiled alongside the repertoire data.

CDR1 and CDR2 (SGHAT, FQNNGV) derive from the germline V gene. The CDR3 goes from the cysteine to the phenylalanine over 14 residues. Only the CDR3 region is kept as DNA, spanning 42 bases read in frame from base 1. Trimming takes 5 bases off V and 3 bases off J; junction bases not matched to a gene: 3. Library creation used the immunoSEQ multiplex PCR assay. The multiplex PCR relied on a mix of 60 forward primers for TCR Vbeta segments and 13 reverse primers for TCR Jbeta segments. A multiplex PCR assay on genomic DNA amplified the CDR3 region of rearranged TCR beta genes. The Illumina HiSeq System was used to sequence the amplified TCR beta libraries as 87-base-pair reads. Under the source paper's analysis protocol: A later analysis tallied approximately 87 million unique TCR beta chains across the 610 or so repertoires, and approximately 9.9 million of those chains were shared by two or more donors. To remove PCR and sequencing errors, raw reads were error-corrected and collapsed into unique sequences using a nearest-neighbor algorithm that merged closely related sequences. To assign V, D and J gene segments, CDR3 sequences were aligned to IMGT reference sequences. For a sequence to be retained, at least a six-nucleotide match to both a V gene segment and a J gene segment was required. Rearrangements were classified as productive when the CDR3 lacked stop codons and remained in frame with V and J, and all other rearrangements were classified as non-productive. Following IMGT convention, CDR3 was defined as the stretch from the second conserved V-encoded cysteine up to the conserved J-encoded phenylalanine. The earlier analysis of 587 of the donors excluded sequences that lacked an unambiguous match to a single V gene segment. An earlier analysis of fewer than 750 of the donors classified V segments as functional when productive rearrangements were above 56.7% and as segregating when the standard deviation between donors was above 5%. A statistical classification framework was developed to diagnose cytomegalovirus status using the catalog of TCR beta chain sequences. In a later analysis, V and J genes were assigned by comparing TCR nucleotide sequences against IMGT/GENE-DB human TR gene sequences. A later analysis assigned CDR3 sequences and most-parsimonious VDJ recombination scenarios with the TCRdist pipeline. In a later analysis, each TCR beta chain was defined by its CDR3 amino acid sequence together with its V-gene family, and reads without a unique V-gene family were excluded. In a later analysis, fewer than 650 highly shared, low-generation-probability nucleotide sequences were removed to address suspected cross-contamination and a sequencing artifact. In a later analysis, a clonal expansion index was calculated for each public chain from normalized within-repertoire ranks of inferred template counts. A later analysis computed generation probabilities with a VDJ recombination model fitted to out-of-frame rearrangements, and checked the results against IGoR. A later analysis scored TCR-TCR, TCR-HLA and TCR-CMV co-occurrence with hypergeometric tests, applying a repertoire-size bias correction to TCR pairs. A later analysis estimated false discovery rates by permuting HLA or CMV assignments 20 times. In a later analysis, co-occurring TCRs were grouped with DBSCAN, and TCRdist sequence similarity was added when clustering was performed within HLA-allele-positive subsets. Repertoires with fewer than 30,000 or more than 120,000 public chains were left out of co-occurrence clustering, as were about five repertoires with anomalous nucleotide sharing. In its TCRdb copy, this immuneACCESS table keeps in-frame sequences only and misses some clones. Where compared with another copy, unresolved V genes explain less than half of these, and the others have no known cause. Clonal size and the V and J genes are those of that table, whereas D and trimming came from the DNA. Here the sample has under 200,000 clones; over 75% occur a single time. The ten largest clones add up to roughly 8.8% of the sample.

The cohort consisted of 650 to 700 healthy bone marrow donors. Cohort members were all nominally healthy when sampled, although unrecorded immune exposures were likely present. The donor tested CMV seropositive, placing the donor among the 310 or so seropositive members of the cohort. Every donor gave a peripheral blood sample, and the peripheral blood mononuclear cells from that sample were used for TCR beta sequencing. The Qiagen DNeasy Blood Extraction Kit was used to extract genomic DNA from the blood cell samples. General study outcomes and caveats: The presence/absence analyses assumed that sequencing depth was roughly uniform across donors, and that assumption may not be true. In a later analysis, HLA-associated TCR beta chains showed more clonal expansion and lower generation probabilities than non-associated chains that were equally common. Most TCR sequences were observed very rarely across donors, whereas some public TCRs were present in many individuals. The authors suggested that the approach could potentially be generalized to other disease states and immunological phenotypes. A cluster of highly shared sequence variants was judged likely to represent a technical artifact of the sequencing pipeline. For the cohort, immune exposure information was limited to CMV serostatus. At a false discovery rate of 0.05, a later analysis linked around 15,000 TCR beta sequences to specific HLA alleles. In a later analysis, the rate of TCR association differed among HLA loci, with DRB1 alleles having the most associated TCRs and HLA-C alleles having the fewest. Linkage disequilibrium might explain the correlated functional status among segregating V segments, but an unknown experimental factor could not be excluded. Most CMV-associated TCR beta chains appeared to be HLA-restricted in a later analysis, and the HLA associations seemed to be driven largely by CMV exposure. Some IMGT-functional V segments, including TRBV6-2 and TRBV6-3, could not be distinguished by the 87-base-pair reads and were therefore excluded. A further reported finding was that TCR beta sequences accurately predicted the HLA-A and HLA-B alleles for most subjects in the first cohort. Strong co-occurrence of HLA alleles, especially DR and DQ, made assigning TCR associations to individual alleles difficult. Broadly in line with IMGT annotations, most TCR beta V segments showed up in productive rearrangements about 87% or about 30% of the time in an earlier analysis of approximately 640 of the donors. Only TCR beta chains were sequenced in this cohort, and the absence of alpha or paired-chain data limited detectable features. In both the original and validation cohorts, the classifier was reported to diagnose cytomegalovirus status with high specificity and sensitivity. An association between a missense DCLRE1C variant and V-gene and J-gene trimming of TCR beta chains was found in a later genetic analysis and replicated in an independent cohort. The study gave a list of under 200 TCR beta chains associated with cytomegalovirus. In a later analysis, several top co-occurrence clusters were reported to appear linked to parvovirus B19, influenza, CMV and Epstein-Barr virus. Three of the identified cytomegalovirus-associated TCR beta chains were confirmed in vitro to be specific for cytomegalovirus antigens. Compared with the 666-donor mean, donors in an Asian-associated ancestry cluster had fewer N-insertions in productive TCRs, according to a later genetic analysis. Because HLA typing was unavailable for some donors at each locus, only the typed subset was used in association tests. The earlier analysis of 587 of the donors excluded roughly 16 rarely observed V segments, including chromosome 9 orphons, because counts were too low.

Notes on this clone: Its antigen is currently not known. Per-base qualities were not stored, and no clone one base away is much larger.

The sequence joins TRBV11-2 to TRBJ2-5; 10 bases in between match TRBD1. Source material: PBMCs. The source is a man between 18 and 35 years old in good health and CMV-seropositive. CDR3 protein: CASSPGQGKETQYF. The sequenced DNA is TGTGCCAGCAGCCCGGGACAGGGGAAAGAGACCCAGTACTTC.